A selection of T cell receptor beta chains follows, all from one sample in a study of immune reconstitution after stem cell transplant in scleroderma. TCRdb processed the RT-PCR reads anew with MiXCR; each CDR3 protein has one entry. The table shows around 2,600 distinct CDR3 sequences, with approximately 5.9% occurring only once. The specimen was taken before or after autologous hematopoietic stem cell transplantation (not recorded which). The receptors derive from a female donor with systemic sclerosis. CDR3s include the opening cysteine and the closing phenylalanine or tryptophan. The D gene is left open where the match is weak. Not every row has a clone size; where given, it reads once, few, many or a size class.

TRBD2	medium-sized	TRBJ2-7	TRBV7-3	CASSLKAGGGYEQYF	TGTGCCAGCAGCTTAAAAGCGGGGGGGGGCTACGAGCAGTACTTC
-	few	TRBJ1-2	TRBV18	CASSPNVRDYGYTF	TGTGCCAGCTCACCAAACGTCCGCGACTATGGCTACACCTTC
TRBD2	few	TRBJ2-7	TRBV5-1	CASSLVSGGSEQYF	TGCGCCAGCAGCTTGGTCTCGGGAGGAAGCGAGCAGTACTTC
TRBD1	few	TRBJ1-2	TRBV7-2	CASEQGEGYGYTF	TGTGCCAGTGAACAGGGGGAAGGCTATGGCTACACCTTC
TRBD1	few	TRBJ2-5	TRBV28	CAIPGPFLPFQGAGETQYF	TGTGCCATCCCAGGGCCCTTCCTTCCCTTCCAGGGGGCAGGGGAGACCCAGTACTTC
TRBD2	few	TRBJ2-5	TRBV6-2/TRBV6-3	CASSRPEEREDQETQYF	TGTGCCAGCAGTCGCCCTGAGGAGCGGGAGGACCAAGAGACCCAGTACTTC
TRBD1	medium-sized	TRBJ1-3	TRBV7-8	CASSQADRAGNTIYF	TGTGCCAGCAGCCAAGCAGACAGGGCTGGAAACACCATATATTTT
TRBD1	few	TRBJ1-1	TRBV28	CASSLSSGTGLTFF	TGTGCCAGCAGTTTATCATCCGGGACAGGGCTAACTTTCTTT
-	medium-sized	TRBJ2-5	TRBV5-6	CASSQRQEGTRYF	TGTGCCAGCAGCCAAAGACAGGAGGGGACCCGGTACTTC
-	medium-sized	TRBJ1-2	TRBV5-6	CASSTPGPDYGYTF	TGTGCCAGCAGCACTCCGGGGCCTGACTATGGCTACACCTTC
-	medium-sized	TRBJ1-3	TRBV28	CASSAVSRAGNTIYF	TGTGCCAGCAGTGCAGTCAGTCGGGCGGGAAACACCATATATTTT
-	medium-sized	TRBJ2-2	TRBV28	CASSLSTGTTGELFF	TGTGCCAGCAGTTTATCAACAGGGACCACCGGGGAGCTGTTTTTT
-	few	TRBJ2-7	TRBV2	CASSVPYEQYF	TGTGCCAGCAGTGTCCCCTACGAGCAGTACTTC
-	large	TRBJ1-1	TRBV6-2/TRBV6-3	CASSYDRPGVKDTEAFF	TGTGCCAGCAGTTACGATCGCCCAGGGGTTAAGGACACTGAAGCTTTCTTT
-	few	TRBJ1-1	TRBV29-1	CSVVWRLEGHTEAFF	TGCAGCGTTGTATGGAGGCTAGAAGGGCACACTGAAGCTTTCTTT
-	large	TRBJ1-2	TRBV9	CASSTRQDPFYGYTF	TGTGCCAGCAGCACGAGACAGGACCCATTCTATGGCTACACCTTC
-	few	TRBJ1-5	TRBV3-1	CASSHSGVGFFSNQPQHF	TGTGCCAGCAGCCACTCTGGGGTTGGTTTTTTTAGCAATCAGCCCCAGCATTTT
TRBD2	-	TRBJ2-7	TRBV20-1	CSAYGLAGNEQYF	TGCAGTGCCTACGGACTAGCGGGAAACGAGCAGTACTTC
-	few	TRBJ1-5	TRBV3-1	CASSQGGQHSNQPQHF	TGTGCCAGCAGCCAAGGTGGTCAGCATAGCAATCAGCCCCAGCATTTT
TRBD2	medium-sized	TRBJ2-3	TRBV29-1	CSVEARESPTDTQYF	TGCAGCGTTGAAGCGCGGGAGAGCCCCACAGATACGCAGTATTTT
-	few	TRBJ1-3	TRBV20-1	CSARYRLGGNTIYF	TGCAGTGCTAGATATCGTCTTGGAGGAAACACCATATATTTT
-	medium-sized	TRBJ1-2	TRBV5-6	CASSLEGVLLYGYTF	TGTGCCAGCAGCTTGGAGGGGGTCCTCCTCTATGGCTACACCTTC
-	-	TRBJ1-1	TRBV29-1	CSVLPLRSNTEAFF	TGCAGCGTCCTCCCGCTGCGGAGTAACACTGAAGCTTTCTTT
-	medium-sized	TRBJ1-5	TRBV7-9	CASSSHRGPSEPQHF	TGTGCCAGCAGCTCCCATCGTGGTCCCTCCGAGCCCCAGCATTTT
-	medium-sized	TRBJ2-3	TRBV7-9	CASSAILQIDTDTQYF	TGTGCCAGCAGCGCCATCTTACAGATAGACACAGATACGCAGTATTTT
-	few	TRBJ2-3	TRBV20-1	CSASERGPDTQYF	TGCAGTGCTAGCGAACGGGGCCCAGATACGCAGTATTTT
TRBD1	-	TRBJ2-2	TRBV28	CASSNRGGWNTGELFF	TGTGCCAGCAGCAACCGAGGGGGCTGGAACACCGGGGAGCTGTTTTTT
TRBD1	medium-sized	TRBJ2-7	TRBV5-1	CASSPRDRDSYEQYF	TGCGCCAGCAGCCCGCGGGACAGGGACTCTTACGAGCAGTACTTC
-	-	TRBJ2-7	TRBV3-1	CASSPLPGRTYEQYF	TGTGCCAGCAGCCCCCTACCGGGACGCACCTACGAGCAGTACTTC
-	medium-sized	TRBJ1-2	TRBV2	CASSGTLYGYTF	TGTGCCAGCAGTGGGACCCTCTATGGCTACACCTTC
-	-	TRBJ1-3	TRBV10-3	CAIREVSGNTIYF	TGTGCCATCAGGGAGGTCTCTGGAAACACCATATATTTT
-	medium-sized	TRBJ2-1	TRBV11-2	CASSLVREQFF	TGTGCCAGCAGCTTAGTGCGTGAGCAGTTCTTC
-	medium-sized	TRBJ2-2	TRBV6-1	CASRSVETGLGELFF	TGTGCCAGCAGATCCGTGGAGACAGGCCTCGGGGAGCTGTTTTTT
-	-	TRBJ1-1	TRBV27	CASSLGNRGTAFF	TGTGCCAGCAGTTTAGGAAATAGGGGTACAGCTTTCTTT
-	-	TRBJ1-1	TRBV7-8	CASTQARLNKLTEAFF	TGTGCCAGCACCCAAGCGCGACTAAACAAATTGACTGAAGCTTTCTTT
-	-	TRBJ1-5	TRBV16	CASSPEGFNQPQHF	TGTGCCAGCAGCCCTGAGGGTTTCAATCAGCCCCAGCATTTT
-	-	TRBJ2-7	TRBV4-3	CASSQERWNSEQYF	TGCGCCAGCAGCCAAGAAAGATGGAACAGCGAGCAGTACTTC
-	-	TRBJ2-2	TRBV12-5	CASGLEGTGELFF	TGTGCTAGTGGTTTAGAGGGCACCGGGGAGCTGTTTTTT
TRBD1	-	TRBJ2-1	TRBV2	CASIPGTGGFDEQFF	TGTGCCAGCATCCCCGGGACAGGGGGCTTCGATGAGCAGTTCTTC
TRBD2	medium-sized	TRBJ2-3	TRBV7-2	CASSPGTSGPDTQYF	TGTGCCAGCAGCCCAGGGACTAGCGGACCAGATACGCAGTATTTT
-	-	TRBJ2-7	TRBV20-1	CSARYRDGPYEQYF	TGCAGTGCTAGATACCGGGACGGACCCTACGAGCAGTACTTC
TRBD2	-	TRBJ2-3	TRBV10-2	CASSTNAPGTTWGPDTQYF	TGCGCCAGCAGCACTAATGCGCCCGGGACTACATGGGGCCCAGATACGCAGTATTTT
-	few	TRBJ2-1	TRBV7-8	CASSLVGGVFDNEQFF	TGTGCCAGCAGCTTAGTCGGGGGAGTTTTCGACAATGAGCAGTTCTTC
TRBD2	medium-sized	TRBJ2-1	TRBV7-2	CASSFSGRGGNEQFF	TGTGCCAGCAGCTTTAGCGGGAGGGGGGGTAATGAGCAGTTCTTC
-	-	TRBJ2-3	TRBV5-1	CASSLASRVGTDTQYF	TGCGCCAGCAGCTTGGCCAGCAGGGTGGGCACAGATACGCAGTATTTT
-	-	TRBJ2-7	TRBV12-3/TRBV12-4	CAGSLWGYEQYF	TGTGCCGGCAGTTTATGGGGGTACGAGCAGTACTTC
TRBD1	medium-sized	TRBJ2-2	TRBV5-1	CASSVTTGVTGELFF	TGCGCCAGCAGCGTAACGACAGGGGTCACCGGGGAGCTGTTTTTT
-	-	TRBJ2-2	TRBV12-3/TRBV12-4	CASSPSLANTGELFF	TGTGCCAGCAGTCCCTCTCTGGCGAACACCGGGGAGCTGTTTTTT
TRBD2	medium-sized	TRBJ2-1	TRBV2	CASSSPGLAGGGEQFF	TGTGCCAGCAGTTCCCCGGGACTAGCGGGTGGGGGTGAGCAGTTCTTC
-	medium-sized	TRBJ2-2	TRBV7-2	CASSLLRVNTGELFF	TGTGCCAGCAGCTTACTCAGGGTGAACACCGGGGAGCTGTTTTTT
-	-	TRBJ1-2	TRBV28	CASSLSTFYGYTF	TGTGCCAGCAGTTTATCGACTTTCTATGGCTACACCTTC
-	large	TRBJ2-7	TRBV5-1	CASSGETGDEQYF	TGCGCCAGCAGCGGAGAAACAGGTGACGAGCAGTACTTC
TRBD1	medium-sized	TRBJ1-1	TRBV7-9	CASMDRERHTEAFF	TGTGCCAGCATGGACAGGGAGCGGCACACTGAAGCTTTCTTT